These T cell receptor beta chains were read from a single sample in a study of Ad26.COV2.S vaccination and SARS-CoV-2 variants. The assay was immunoSEQ multiplex PCR, and TCRdb's table has in-frame clones only and misses some. Of some 640,000 clones listed, 70% to 90% are singletons. Sequencing used peripheral blood, obtained in a trial of Ad26.COV2.S vaccine versus placebo. These TCRs come from a person aged 18-60 years who received the Ad26.COV2.S COVID-19 vaccine or a placebo. Each CDR3 is given with its conserved first and last residue. Fields, in order: clone size, D gene, V gene, J gene, CDR3 protein, CDR3 DNA. D genes are given only for firm matches. Clone size is shown for a subset of rows, as once, few, many or a class of expanded clone.

>.|.|TRBV6-5|TRBJ2-6
CASSFEGRGANVLTF
TGTGCCAGCAGTTTCGAGGGGAGAGGGGCCAACGTCCTGACTTTC
>.|.|TRBV18|TRBJ2-7
CASSPYPSAGEQYF
TGTGCCAGCTCTCCCTACCCGAGCGCGGGGGAGCAGTACTTC
>.|.|TRBV6-5|TRBJ2-5
CASSYSEEETQYF
TGTGCCAGCAGTTACTCAGAGGAAGAGACCCAGTACTTC
>.|.|TRBV5-5|TRBJ1-2
CASSGSGALNYGYTF
TGTGCCAGCAGCGGATCAGGGGCTTTAAACTATGGCTACACCTTC
>.|TRBD1|TRBV2|TRBJ2-2
CASSETGTITGELFF
TGTGCCAGCAGCGAGACAGGGACGATCACCGGGGAGCTGTTTTTT
>.|.|TRBV2|TRBJ2-5
CASGGDMYQETQYF
TGTGCCAGCGGGGGGGACATGTACCAAGAGACCCAGTACTTC
>few|.|TRBV6-5|TRBJ2-2
CASSGGIYTGELFF
TGTGCCAGCAGCGGCGGGATCTACACCGGGGAGCTGTTTTTT
>once|.|TRBV6-5|TRBJ2-7
CASIPRGTPADEQYF
TGTGCCAGCATTCCCCGGGGGACACCAGCCGACGAGCAGTACTTC
>.|.|TRBV9|TRBJ1-3
CASSVATGLSNTIYF
TGTGCCAGCAGCGTAGCTACAGGGTTATCGAACACCATATATTTT
>.|TRBD2|TRBV6-2/TRBV6-3|TRBJ2-1
CASSYSTSGGAWEQFF
TGTGCCAGCAGTTACTCCACTAGCGGGGGGGCATGGGAGCAGTTCTTC
>.|TRBD2|TRBV11-2|TRBJ2-3
CASRASGADTQYF
TGTGCCAGCAGAGCTAGCGGGGCAGATACGCAGTATTTT
>.|TRBD1|TRBV12-5|TRBJ2-5
CASGPGTAQETQYF
TGTGCTAGTGGTCCCGGGACAGCACAAGAGACCCAGTACTTC
>.|.|TRBV12-3/TRBV12-4|TRBJ1-1
CASSRQVNTEAFF
TGTGCCAGCAGCAGACAGGTAAACACTGAAGCTTTCTTT
>.|.|TRBV6-5|TRBJ2-2
CASGAGPNTGELFF
TGTGCCAGCGGGGCGGGGCCAAACACCGGGGAGCTGTTTTTT
>few|.|TRBV30|TRBJ2-7
CAWSVGNRHEQYF
TGTGCCTGGAGTGTGGGCAACCGCCACGAGCAGTACTTC
>.|.|TRBV27|TRBJ2-1
CASSLTGNEQFF
TGTGCCAGCAGTTTAACGGGGAATGAGCAGTTCTTC
>.|.|TRBV14|TRBJ2-7
CASSQDLEQYF
TGTGCCAGCAGCCAAGACCTCGAGCAGTACTTC
>few|.|TRBV19|TRBJ1-5
CASSIERYSNQPQHF
TGTGCCAGTAGTATCGAACGGTATAGCAATCAGCCCCAGCATTTT
>.|TRBD2|TRBV28|TRBJ2-7
CASSLWGSGSSEQYF
TGTGCCAGCAGTTTATGGGGTAGCGGGAGTAGCGAGCAGTACTTC
>.|TRBD1|TRBV4-1|TRBJ1-1
CASSQESPRQGQAFF
TGCGCCAGCAGCCAAGAGAGTCCTAGACAGGGCCAAGCTTTCTTT
>.|.|TRBV11-2|TRBJ1-1
CASSQGTTRTEAFF
TGTGCCAGCAGCCAAGGGACGACTAGAACTGAAGCTTTCTTT
>.|TRBD2|TRBV10-3|TRBJ2-1
CAAAGAGDEQFF
TGTGCCGCAGCGGGGGCTGGCGATGAGCAGTTCTTC
>.|.|TRBV19|TRBJ2-1
CASSILDPTGGNEQFF
TGTGCCAGTAGTATCCTGGACCCGACAGGCGGTAATGAGCAGTTCTTC
>.|.|TRBV7-9|TRBJ1-2
CASSLGGFYGYTF
TGTGCCAGCAGCTTAGGGGGTTTTTACGGCTACACCTTC